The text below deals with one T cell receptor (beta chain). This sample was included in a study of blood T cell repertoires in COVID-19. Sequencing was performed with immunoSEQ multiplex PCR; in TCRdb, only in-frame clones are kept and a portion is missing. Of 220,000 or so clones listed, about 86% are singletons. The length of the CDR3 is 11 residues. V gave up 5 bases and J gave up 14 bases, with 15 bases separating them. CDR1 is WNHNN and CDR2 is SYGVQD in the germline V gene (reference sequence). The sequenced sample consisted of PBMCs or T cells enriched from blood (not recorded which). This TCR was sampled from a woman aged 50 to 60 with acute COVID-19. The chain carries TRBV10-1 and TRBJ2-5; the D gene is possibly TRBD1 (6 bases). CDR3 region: CASSRPGQNYF. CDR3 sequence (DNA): TGCGCCAGCAGTCGCCCCGGACAGAACTACTTC.